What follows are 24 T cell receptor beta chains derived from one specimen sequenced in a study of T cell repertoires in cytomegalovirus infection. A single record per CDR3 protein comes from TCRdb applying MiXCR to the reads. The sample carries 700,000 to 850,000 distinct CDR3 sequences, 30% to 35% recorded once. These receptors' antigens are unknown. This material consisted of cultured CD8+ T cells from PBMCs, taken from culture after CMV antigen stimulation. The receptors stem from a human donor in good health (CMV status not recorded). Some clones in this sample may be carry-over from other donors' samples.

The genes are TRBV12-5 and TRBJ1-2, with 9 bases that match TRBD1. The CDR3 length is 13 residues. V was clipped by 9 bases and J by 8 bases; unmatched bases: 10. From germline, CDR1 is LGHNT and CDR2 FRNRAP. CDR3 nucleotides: TGTGCTAGGCCGGTGGGACAGGGCTTCGGCTACACCTTC. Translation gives CARPVGQGFGYTF.

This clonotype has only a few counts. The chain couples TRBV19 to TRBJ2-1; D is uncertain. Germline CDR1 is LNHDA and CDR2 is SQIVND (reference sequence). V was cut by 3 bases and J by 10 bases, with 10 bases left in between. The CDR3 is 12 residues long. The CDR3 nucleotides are TGTGCCAGTAGTATGACTTCAGGAGAGCAGTTCTTC. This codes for CASSMTSGEQFF.

The CDR3 sequence: CASSPLGTLINYGYTF. The CDR3 nucleotides read TGCGCCAGCAGCCCCCTCGGGACACTTATTAACTATGGCTACACCTTC. J is TRBJ1-2 and V is TRBV4-1; a weak D match, TRBD1 (6 bases). This CDR3 has 16 amino acids. CDR1 is MGHRA, CDR2 YSYEKL, per germline. Trimming pared 4 bases from V and 1 base from J, leaving 16 bases between.

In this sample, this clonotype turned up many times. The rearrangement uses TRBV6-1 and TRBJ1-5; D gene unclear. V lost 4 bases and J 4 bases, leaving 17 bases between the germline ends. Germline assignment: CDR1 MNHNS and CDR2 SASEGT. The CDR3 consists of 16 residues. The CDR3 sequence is CASSGGSAAANQPQHF. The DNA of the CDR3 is TGTGCCAGCAGTGGGGGTTCAGCGGCTGCAAATCAGCCCCAGCATTTT.

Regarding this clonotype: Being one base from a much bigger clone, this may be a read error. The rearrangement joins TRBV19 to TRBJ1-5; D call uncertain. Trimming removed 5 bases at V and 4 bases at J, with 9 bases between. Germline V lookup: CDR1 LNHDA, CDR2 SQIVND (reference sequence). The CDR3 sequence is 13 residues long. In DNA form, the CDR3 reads TGTGCCAGTAGTTTTCCCTGGAATCAGCCCCAGCATTTT. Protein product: CASSFPWNQPQHF. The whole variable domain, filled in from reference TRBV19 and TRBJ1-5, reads DGGITQSPKYLFRKEGQNVTLSCEQNLNHDAMYWYRQDPGQGLRLIYYSQIVNDFQKGDIAEGYSVSREKKESFPLTVTSAQKNPTAFYLCASSFPWNQPQHFGDGTRLSIL.

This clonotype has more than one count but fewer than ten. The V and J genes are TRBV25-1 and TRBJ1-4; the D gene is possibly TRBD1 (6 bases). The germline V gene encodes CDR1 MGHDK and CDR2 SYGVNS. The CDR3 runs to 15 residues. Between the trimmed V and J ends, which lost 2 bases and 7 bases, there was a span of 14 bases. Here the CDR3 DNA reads TGTGCCAGCAGTGAACTCAACAGGGCGGGTGAAAAACTGTTTTTT. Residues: CASSELNRAGEKLFF.

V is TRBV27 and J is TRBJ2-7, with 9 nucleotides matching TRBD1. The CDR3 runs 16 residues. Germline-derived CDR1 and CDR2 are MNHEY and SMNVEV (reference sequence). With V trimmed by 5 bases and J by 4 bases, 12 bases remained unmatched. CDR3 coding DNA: TGTGCCAGCAGTCCAAACAGGGGGCAGCCTGAGTACGAGCAGTACTTC. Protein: CASSPNRGQPEYEQYF.

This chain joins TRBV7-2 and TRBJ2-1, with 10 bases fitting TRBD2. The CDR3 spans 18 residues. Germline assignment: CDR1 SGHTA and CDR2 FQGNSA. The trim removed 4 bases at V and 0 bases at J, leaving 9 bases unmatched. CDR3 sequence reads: CASSWGSGGRSSYNEQFF. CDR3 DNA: TGTGCCAGCAGCTGGGGTAGCGGGGGGCGGAGCTCCTACAATGAGCAGTTCTTC.

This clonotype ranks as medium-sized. The CDR3 DNA reads TGTGCCTCGAACACAGGGGATAGCAATCAGCCCCAGCATTTT. Protein product: CASNTGDSNQPQHF. The chain links TRBV10-3 to TRBJ1-5, with TRBD1 matching 7 bases. The germline gives CDR1 ENHRY, CDR2 SYGVKD. V was clipped by 11 bases and J by 0 bases; unmatched bases: 7. This CDR3 is built from 14 residues.

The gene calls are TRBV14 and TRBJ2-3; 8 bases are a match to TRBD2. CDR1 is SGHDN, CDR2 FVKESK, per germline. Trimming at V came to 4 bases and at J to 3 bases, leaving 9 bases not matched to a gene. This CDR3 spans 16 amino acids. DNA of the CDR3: TGTGCCAGCAGCCTCAGACTAGCGCGCAATACAGATACGCAGTATTTT. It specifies CASSLRLARNTDTQYF.

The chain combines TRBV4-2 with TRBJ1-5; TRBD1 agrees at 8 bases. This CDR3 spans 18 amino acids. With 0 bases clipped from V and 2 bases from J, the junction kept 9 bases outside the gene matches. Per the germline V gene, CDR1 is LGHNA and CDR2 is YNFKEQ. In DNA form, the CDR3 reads TGTGCCAGCAGCCAAGATTCCCAGGGGGCGGCTGGCAATCAGCCCCAGCATTTT. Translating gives CASSQDSQGAAGNQPQHF.

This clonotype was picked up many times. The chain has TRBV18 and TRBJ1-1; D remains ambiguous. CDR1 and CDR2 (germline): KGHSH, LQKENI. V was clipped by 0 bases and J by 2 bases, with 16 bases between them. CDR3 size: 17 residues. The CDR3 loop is CASSPPVGRRKNTEAFF. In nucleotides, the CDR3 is TGTGCCAGCTCACCACCGGTAGGGCGGCGAAAAAACACTGAAGCTTTCTTT. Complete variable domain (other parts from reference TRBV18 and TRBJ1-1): NAGVMQNPRHLVRRRGQEARLRCSPMKGHSHVYWYRQLPEEGLKFMVYLQKENIIDESGMPKERFSAEFPKEGPSILRIQQVVRGDSAAYFCASSPPVGRRKNTEAFFGQGTRLTVV.

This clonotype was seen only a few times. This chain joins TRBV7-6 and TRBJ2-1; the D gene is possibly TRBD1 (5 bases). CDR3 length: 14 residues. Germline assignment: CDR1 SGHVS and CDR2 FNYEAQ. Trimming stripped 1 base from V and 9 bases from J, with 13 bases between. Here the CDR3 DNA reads TGTGCCAGCAGCTTAGGGCCAGGGATGGGTGAGCAGTTCTTC. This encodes CASSLGPGMGEQFF. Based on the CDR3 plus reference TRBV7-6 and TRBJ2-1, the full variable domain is GAGVSQSPRYKVTKRGQDVALRCDPISGHVSLYWYRQALGQGPEFLTYFNYEAQQDKSGLPNDRFSAERPEGSISTLTIQRTEQRDSAMYRCASSLGPGMGEQFFGPGTRLTVL.

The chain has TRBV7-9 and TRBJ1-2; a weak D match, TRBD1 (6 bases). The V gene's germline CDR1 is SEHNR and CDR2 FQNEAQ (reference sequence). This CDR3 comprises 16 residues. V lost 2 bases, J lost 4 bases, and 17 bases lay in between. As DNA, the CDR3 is TGTGCCAGCAGCTTATCGTCAGCCGACAGGTTCTATGGCTACACCTTC. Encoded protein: CASSLSSADRFYGYTF.

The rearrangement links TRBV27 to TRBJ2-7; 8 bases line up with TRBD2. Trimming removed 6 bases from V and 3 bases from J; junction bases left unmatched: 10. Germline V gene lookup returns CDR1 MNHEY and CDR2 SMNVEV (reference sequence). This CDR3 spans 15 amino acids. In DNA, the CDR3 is TGTGCCAGCAGGCAAGCGGGACTAGGTGACTACGAGCAGTACTTC. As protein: CASRQAGLGDYEQYF.

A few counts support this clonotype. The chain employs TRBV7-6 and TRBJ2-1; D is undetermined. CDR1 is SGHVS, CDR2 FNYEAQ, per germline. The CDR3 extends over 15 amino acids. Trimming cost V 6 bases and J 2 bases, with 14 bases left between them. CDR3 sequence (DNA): TGTGCCAGCAGGGGAAGGGAATTTCCCTACAATGAGCAGTTCTTC. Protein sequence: CASRGREFPYNEQFF.

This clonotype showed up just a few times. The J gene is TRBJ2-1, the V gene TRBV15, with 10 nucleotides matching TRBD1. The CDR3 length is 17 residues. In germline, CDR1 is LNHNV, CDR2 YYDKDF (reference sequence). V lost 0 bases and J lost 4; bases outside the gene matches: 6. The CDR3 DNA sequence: TGTGCCACCAGCAGAGATGGAGGGACAGGGGTATACAATGAGCAGTTCTTC. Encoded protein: CATSRDGGTGVYNEQFF.

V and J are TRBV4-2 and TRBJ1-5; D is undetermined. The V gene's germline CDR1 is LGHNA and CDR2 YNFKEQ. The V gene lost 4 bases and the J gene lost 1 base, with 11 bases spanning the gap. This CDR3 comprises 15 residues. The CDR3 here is CASSPDGESNQPQHF. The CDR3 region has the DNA TGTGCCAGCAGCCCCGATGGGGAGAGCAATCAGCCCCAGCATTTT.

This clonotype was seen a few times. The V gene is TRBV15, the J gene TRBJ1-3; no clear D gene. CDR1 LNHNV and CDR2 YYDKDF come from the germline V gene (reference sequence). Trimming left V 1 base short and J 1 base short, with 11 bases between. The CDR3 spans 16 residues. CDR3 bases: TGTGCCACCAGCAGAGTGATGGTATCTTCTGGAAACACCATATATTTT. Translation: CATSRVMVSSGNTIYF.

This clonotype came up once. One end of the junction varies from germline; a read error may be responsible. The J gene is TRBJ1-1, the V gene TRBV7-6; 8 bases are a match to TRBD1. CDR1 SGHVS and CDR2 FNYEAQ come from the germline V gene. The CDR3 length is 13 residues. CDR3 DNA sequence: TGTGCCAGCAGCTTCCAAGGGACAGGTGAAGTTTTCTTT. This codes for CASSFQGTGEVFF.

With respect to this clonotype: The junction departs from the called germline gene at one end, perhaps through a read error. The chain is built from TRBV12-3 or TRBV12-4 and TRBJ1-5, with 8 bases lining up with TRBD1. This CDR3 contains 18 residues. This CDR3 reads CASSQDWDRRLGNQPHHF. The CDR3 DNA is TGTGCCAGCAGTCAGGACTGGGACAGGCGGCTTGGCAATCAGCCCCATCATTTT.

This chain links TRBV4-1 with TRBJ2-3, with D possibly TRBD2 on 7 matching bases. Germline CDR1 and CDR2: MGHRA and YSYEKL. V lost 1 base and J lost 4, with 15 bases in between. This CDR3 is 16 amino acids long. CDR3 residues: CASSQVRGRAADTQYF. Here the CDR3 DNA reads TGCGCCAGCAGCCAAGTTAGGGGGAGGGCCGCAGATACGCAGTATTTT.

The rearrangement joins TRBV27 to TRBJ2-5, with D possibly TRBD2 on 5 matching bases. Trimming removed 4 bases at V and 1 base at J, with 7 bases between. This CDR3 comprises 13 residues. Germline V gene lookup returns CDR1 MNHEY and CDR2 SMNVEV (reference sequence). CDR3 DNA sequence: TGTGCCAGCAGTTGGGGAGTCCAAGAGACCCAGTACTTC. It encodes CASSWGVQETQYF.

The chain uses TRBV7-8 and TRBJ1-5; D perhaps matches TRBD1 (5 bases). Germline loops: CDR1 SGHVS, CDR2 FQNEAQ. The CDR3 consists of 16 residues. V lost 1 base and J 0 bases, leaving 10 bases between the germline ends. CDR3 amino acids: CASSLGSGSSNQPQHF. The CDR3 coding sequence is TGTGCCAGCAGCTTAGGGTCAGGGTCTAGCAATCAGCCCCAGCATTTT.